This TCR beta chain derives from a study of sequential checkpoint blockade in melanoma (dated by TCRdb to between 2019 and 2020). Regarding the research as a whole: Patients were randomized 1:1 to first-line nivolumab followed by ipilimumab (arm A) or ipilimumab followed by nivolumab (arm B). Maintenance nivolumab was given following each of the two trial sequences. DNA from some 100 melanoma tumor samples collected before treatment underwent TCRbeta immunosequencing. Around 20 patients had matched tumor biopsies taken before treatment and at week 13, after single-agent nivolumab (arm A) or ipilimumab (arm B). Roughly 80% of the matched tumor biopsy pairs taken before and after treatment were from the same lesion. Points the paper makes about the study in general: PD-L1 staining and CD8+ T-cell counts correlated with tumor T-cell fraction and clonality, whereas mutational load did not. The model for predicting response that combines TCR metrics with mutation burden needs to be validated in larger, independent patient cohorts. In the nivolumab-first arm (arm A), an association was found between pretreatment tumor TIL clonality and response (P = .04). Small sample sizes and reduced statistical power limited the within-arm analyses of tumor T-cell fraction. Patients whose tumor T-cell fraction and clonality increased by week 13 were about 30 times more likely to achieve clinical benefit.

This clone has just a few counts. This receptor's antigen is unknown. One base away there is no much larger clone; base qualities are not given. TCRbeta CDR3 regions were immunosequenced from genomic DNA with the immunoSEQ Assay. Before high-throughput sequencing, genomic DNA was amplified using bias-controlled multiplex PCR. The paper's processing steps were these. To quantify the absolute abundance of each unique TCRbeta CDR3 region, the sequences were collapsed and filtered. Clonality, defined as 1 minus Pielou's evenness, was calculated using only productive rearrangements. To compute tumor T-cell fraction, TCRbeta template counts were normalized to usable DNA, with usable DNA estimated from several housekeeping genes. A previously published method was used to identify clones whose frequencies were significantly greater in on-treatment samples than in baseline samples. Held by TCRdb, this immuneACCESS table contains in-frame sequences only and omits some clones. Under half of the omission traces to an unresolved V gene where checked; the cause of the rest is unknown. V, J and clone size are taken as reported in that table, and D and trimming were inferred from the DNA itself. The sample contains under 20,000 clones, about 25% of them found a single time. The biggest ten clones account for about 7% of the sample.

Spanning cysteine to phenylalanine, the CDR3 consists of 15 amino acids. Here the CDR3 DNA is all that survives: 45 bases in frame from base 1. V drops 2 bases and J drops 1 base, leaving 11 bases in between. CDR1 and CDR2 (MNHGY, SAAAGT) derive from the germline V gene. Reading the label with the study, this specimen's treatment or condition is: randomized to nivolumab then ipilimumab (arm A) or the reverse (arm B). Prior DNA-damaging chemotherapy had not been received by any trial patient. Samples came from patients with melanoma in CheckMate 064, a randomized, open-label phase II trial of sequential checkpoint blockade. Genomic DNA from formalin-fixed paraffin-embedded (FFPE) tissue samples was used for tumor TCR sequencing.

The V and J segments used are TRBV6-8 and TRBJ2-5; no D gene call is confident. Source: tumor tissue (inferred from file names), taken from a patient given nivolumab and ipilimumab in sequence. The source of this sequence is a human donor with melanoma. The nucleotides read TGTGCCAGCAGTTACAGGGTATGGGGCCAAGAGACCCAGTACTTC. This codes for CASSYRVWGQETQYF.